These 27 T cell receptor beta chains were all obtained from the same sample, sequenced in a study of blood T cell repertoires in COVID-19. Sequenced by immunoSEQ multiplex PCR; TCRdb stores in-frame clones only, minus some. Here the sample spans hundreds of thousands of clones, around 89% being singletons. The sequencing input was PBMCs or T cells enriched from blood (not recorded which). Every receptor here comes from a woman aged 25 to 45 who had recovered from COVID-19.

The chain combines TRBV30 with TRBJ2-5; D might be TRBD1 (5 bases). Trimming took off 5 bases at V and 7 bases at J, with 17 bases between the two ends. The CDR3 extends over 13 amino acids. Germline-derived CDR1 and CDR2 are GTSNPN and SVGIG (reference sequence). CDR3 residues: CAWGDSFTVTQYF. The CDR3 nucleotides are TGTGCCTGGGGAGACAGCTTTACAGTGACCCAGTACTTC.

V is TRBV7-2 and J is TRBJ1-1; D unresolved. The CDR3 is 19 residues long. Trimming left V 2 bases short and J 8 bases short, with 30 bases between. Germline-derived CDR1 and CDR2 are SGHTA and FQGNSA. The CDR3 loop is CASSLSPYPQLREGGEAFF. As DNA, the CDR3 is TGTGCCAGCAGCTTATCCCCTTACCCTCAACTCCGGGAGGGTGGGGAAGCTTTCTTT.

This clone was picked up one time. The J gene is TRBJ2-7, the V gene TRBV5-4; TRBD2 agrees at 9 bases. CDR1 is SGHNT, CDR2 YYREEE, per germline (reference sequence). The CDR3 is 15 amino acids. J lost 4 bases, V lost 0 bases, and 5 bases had no gene match. The DNA for the CDR3 is TGTGCCAGCAGCTTGGGGGGACTAGCCCATTACGAGCAGTACTTC. Translated: CASSLGGLAHYEQYF.

This clone showed up just once. The rearrangement uses TRBV19 and TRBJ1-2, with D unresolved. Between the trimmed V and J ends, which lost 6 bases and 0 bases, there was a span of 14 bases. Looked up from germline, CDR1 is LNHDA and CDR2 is SQIVND (reference sequence). The CDR3 consists of 15 residues. CDR3 loop: CASSTRRLANYGYTF. The CDR3 DNA follows: TGTGCCAGTAGCACCCGGCGGTTAGCTAACTATGGCTACACCTTC. The whole variable domain, filled in from reference TRBV19 and TRBJ1-2, reads DGGITQSPKYLFRKEGQNVTLSCEQNLNHDAMYWYRQDPGQGLRLIYYSQIVNDFQKGDIAEGYSVSREKKESFPLTVTSAQKNPTAFYLCASSTRRLANYGYTFGSGTRLTVV.

The chain uses TRBV27 and TRBJ2-3, with 7 bases fitting TRBD2. With 4 bases clipped from V and 2 bases from J, the junction kept 3 bases outside the gene matches. CDR1 is MNHEY and CDR2 is SMNVEV in the germline V gene (reference sequence). This CDR3 contains 14 residues. Here the CDR3 DNA reads TGTGCCAGCAGTTCGACTAGCCACACAGATACGCAGTATTTT. This sequence encodes CASSSTSHTDTQYF.

The chain is built from TRBV29-1 and TRBJ1-1; D unclear. CDR3 length: 11 amino acids. Germline V lookup: CDR1 SQVTM, CDR2 ANQGSEA. With 8 bases removed from V and 3 bases from J, the gap between germline ends came to 10 bases. The CDR3 coding sequence is TGCAGCCCGGGGAGGGACACTGAAGCTTTCTTT. It encodes CSPGRDTEAFF.

V gene TRBV4-3 combines with J gene TRBJ1-2; D possibly corresponds to TRBD1 (5 bases). The germline gives CDR1 LGHNA, CDR2 YSLEER. Deletions cut 1 base from V and 4 bases from J, with 13 bases between. The length of the CDR3 is 15 residues. The chain's CDR3 is CASSQGVGRGYGYTF. The CDR3 DNA sequence: TGCGCCAGCAGCCAAGGGGTGGGGAGGGGCTATGGCTACACCTTC.

The chain is built from TRBV9 and TRBJ2-1; D perhaps matches TRBD2 (6 bases). The CDR3 has 17 residues. With 3 bases removed from V and 0 bases from J, the gap between germline ends came to 16 bases. Germline CDR1 reads SGDLS; CDR2 reads YYNGEE. The CDR3 loop reads CASSAPRGRSSYNEQFF. The CDR3 nucleotides are TGTGCCAGCAGCGCCCCTCGTGGGAGGTCCTCCTACAATGAGCAGTTCTTC.

The chain combines TRBV28 with TRBJ2-7, with 12 bases fitting TRBD2. Unmatched junction bases numbered 2, after V lost 5 bases and J lost 3 bases. The germline gives CDR1 MDHEN, CDR2 SYDVKM. The CDR3 contains 14 residues. The CDR3: CASSVGLAGYEQYF. In DNA form, the CDR3 reads TGTGCCAGCAGTGTGGGACTAGCGGGCTACGAGCAGTACTTC. Based on the CDR3 plus reference TRBV28 and TRBJ2-7, the full variable domain is DVKVTQSSRYLVKRTGEKVFLECVQDMDHENMFWYRQDPGLGLRLIYFSYDVKMKEKGDIPEGYSVSREKKERFSLILESASTNQTSMYLCASSVGLAGYEQYFGPGTRLTVT.

The chain is built from TRBV7-2 and TRBJ2-1; 16 bases are shared with TRBD2. The CDR3 has 17 residues. V shed 1 base and J 7 bases; nucleotides not matched to a gene: 4. Germline values: CDR1 SGHTA, CDR2 FQGNSA. For the CDR3, the DNA is TGTGCCAGCAGCTTAGAGGGGACTAGCGGGAGGGTTAATGAGCAGTTCTTC. The encoded protein is CASSLEGTSGRVNEQFF.

The rearrangement links TRBV9 to TRBJ2-2; 7 bases match TRBD2. Germline V gene sequence: CDR1 SGDLS, CDR2 YYNGEE. The CDR3 spans 15 residues. The V gene end was trimmed by 2 bases and the J gene end by 7 bases; junction bases not matched to a gene: 8. CDR3 DNA sequence: TGTGCCAGCAGCGTGAGTCAGCGGGATTTCGGGGAGCTGTTTTTT. Its translation: CASSVSQRDFGELFF.

The gene calls are TRBV30 and TRBJ1-5; a weak D match, TRBD1 (5 bases). The CDR3 is 13 residues long. The V and J ends lost 1 base and 4 bases respectively, with 8 bases between them. CDR1 and CDR2 from the germline V gene are GTSNPN and SVGIG (reference sequence). The CDR3 DNA sequence: TGTGCCTGGAGTGCTGACAGTAATCAGCCCCAGCATTTT. Residues: CAWSADSNQPQHF. Drawing the rest from reference TRBV30 and TRBJ1-5, the complete variable domain is SQTIHQWPATLVQPVGSPLSLECTVEGTSNPNLYWYRQAAGRGLQLLFYSVGIGQISSEVPQNLSASRPQDRQFILSSKKLLLSDSGFYLCAWSADSNQPQHFGDGTRLSIL.

The J gene is TRBJ1-3, the V gene TRBV18; D unresolved. The ends were cut back, 3 bases at V and 0 bases at J, with 9 bases in the middle. Germline lookup yields CDR1 KGHSH and CDR2 LQKENI. CDR3 length equals 15 residues. The CDR3 DNA is TGTGCCAGCTCACCGGCGGGAAACTCTGGAAACACCATATATTTT. The encoded protein is CASSPAGNSGNTIYF.

The V gene is TRBV7-2, the J gene TRBJ2-7; 7 bases are shared with TRBD1. V shed 1 base, J shed 7 bases, and the junction held 10 bases outside the gene matches. Germline values: CDR1 SGHTA, CDR2 FQGNSA. This CDR3 region has 15 residues. CDR3 coding DNA: TGTGCCAGCAGCTTAGATGGGTTGGGCAGGGGGGAGCAGTACTTC. Its protein product is CASSLDGLGRGEQYF.

The rearrangement joins TRBV4-1 to TRBJ1-2; D unresolved. CDR1 and CDR2 from the germline V gene are MGHRA and YSYEKL. V lost 2 bases and J 5 bases, leaving 15 bases between the germline ends. CDR3 size: 15 residues. CDR3 sequence: CASSQFPREGYGYTF. CDR3 coding DNA: TGCGCCAGCAGCCAATTCCCTAGGGAGGGATATGGCTACACCTTC.

The chain links TRBV7-2 to TRBJ2-1, with D hard to call. Trimming removed 1 base from V and 0 bases from J, with 4 bases in between. Germline V gives CDR1 SGHTA, CDR2 FQGNSA. The CDR3 sequence is 14 residues long. CDR3 protein: CASSLDFSYNEQFF. In nucleotides, the CDR3 is TGTGCCAGCAGCTTAGACTTCTCCTACAATGAGCAGTTCTTC.

CDR3 sequence reads: CASSPRQGGYYEQYF. Here the CDR3 DNA reads TGTGCCAGCTCACCTCGACAGGGGGGATACTACGAGCAGTACTTC. The V and J genes are TRBV18 and TRBJ2-7, with 9 nucleotides matching TRBD1. This CDR3 comprises 15 residues. From germline, CDR1 is KGHSH and CDR2 LQKENI. V lost 3 bases, J lost 3 bases, and 6 bases stayed unmatched. Supplemented by reference TRBV18 and TRBJ2-7, the full variable domain reads NAGVMQNPRHLVRRRGQEARLRCSPMKGHSHVYWYRQLPEEGLKFMVYLQKENIIDESGMPKERFSAEFPKEGPSILRIQQVVRGDSAAYFCASSPRQGGYYEQYFGPGTRLTVT.

J is TRBJ1-2 and V is TRBV6-2 or TRBV6-3, with D maybe TRBD1 (6 bases). The CDR3 consists of 13 residues. Trimming took off 5 bases at V and 8 bases at J, with 15 bases between the two ends. Germline V gives CDR1 MNHEY, CDR2 SVGEGT. DNA of the CDR3: TGTGCCAGCAGTCAAGCGGGGGGCCAAGGCTACACCTTC. It yields the protein CASSQAGGQGYTF.

This clone was counted between two and nine times. The chain employs TRBV10-1 and TRBJ2-7, with 12 bases matching TRBD2. The CDR3 has 14 amino acids. Per germline, CDR1 WNHNN and CDR2 SYGVQD (reference sequence). Germline trimming cut 6 bases from V and 4 bases from J; bases unmatched to any gene: 4. The chain's CDR3 is CASRKTSGGYEQYF. In DNA form, the CDR3 reads TGCGCCAGCAGAAAGACTAGCGGGGGATACGAGCAGTACTTC.

The chain joins TRBV20-1 to TRBJ1-1, with D possibly matching TRBD1 (6 bases). The germline V gene encodes CDR1 DFQATT and CDR2 SNEGSKA (reference sequence). The CDR3 loop spans 14 amino acids. Trimming removed 3 bases at V and 8 bases at J, with 19 bases between. This chain's CDR3 is CSASSGQRVLEAFF. In DNA, the CDR3 is TGCAGTGCTAGTAGCGGACAGCGTGTTTTAGAAGCTTTCTTT.

V and J are TRBV3-1 (or the pseudogene TRBV3-2) and TRBJ1-5, with D unclear. The germline V gene has CDR1 LGHDT and CDR2 YNNKEL (reference sequence). The CDR3 runs 14 residues. Trimming took 1 base from V and 8 from J, leaving 12 bases between them. The CDR3 reads CASSQGRPSEPQHF. The CDR3 DNA is TGTGCCAGCAGCCAAGGTCGACCGAGCGAGCCCCAGCATTTT.

The chain recombines TRBV7-3 with TRBJ2-1; D gene unclear. From germline, CDR1 is SGHTA and CDR2 FQGTGA. With 6 bases removed from V and 6 bases from J, the gap between germline ends came to 9 bases. This CDR3 has 12 residues. CDR3 nucleotides: TGTGCCAGCAGGTCCAACTCCAATGAGCAGTTCTTC. As protein: CASRSNSNEQFF.

This sequence joins TRBV7-2 and TRBJ1-3; a weak D match, TRBD1 (5 bases). Trimming shortened V by 0 bases and J by 0 bases, and 9 bases separated the two germline ends. This CDR3 has 16 amino acids. Per germline, CDR1 SGHTA and CDR2 FQGNSA. CDR3 sequence reads: CASSLAQTVSGNTIYF. The DNA of the CDR3 is TGTGCCAGCAGCTTAGCCCAGACAGTCTCTGGAAACACCATATATTTT.

The chain couples TRBV18 to TRBJ2-6, with D perhaps matching TRBD2 (6 bases). Germline loops: CDR1 KGHSH, CDR2 LQKENI. The CDR3 runs 16 residues. Trimming shortened V by 6 bases and J by 2 bases, and 14 bases separated the two germline ends. CDR3 protein: CASSQASGAGANVLTF. In DNA form, the CDR3 reads TGTGCCAGCTCCCAGGCCTCGGGGGCTGGGGCCAACGTCCTGACTTTC.

The rearrangement uses TRBV15 and TRBJ2-5; TRBD2 aligns across 7 bases. The CDR3 length is 14 residues. CDR1 LNHNV and CDR2 YYDKDF come from the germline V gene (reference sequence). V was pared by 3 bases and J by 2 bases, with 3 bases of the junction left unmatched. The CDR3 here is CATSSLGGQETQYF. As DNA, the CDR3 is TGTGCCACCAGCAGCCTGGGGGGGCAAGAGACCCAGTACTTC.

The V call is TRBV7-8, the J call TRBJ1-5; TRBD1 matches at 7 bases. The CDR3 has 15 residues. CDR1 is SGHVS, CDR2 FQNEAQ, per germline. V trimming: 4 bases; J trimming: 1 base; junction bases outside the gene matches: 4. CDR3 protein: CASSSYRGSNQPQHF. In nucleotides, the CDR3 is TGTGCCAGCAGCTCCTACAGGGGCAGCAATCAGCCCCAGCATTTT.

The V call is TRBV9, the J call TRBJ1-4; TRBD1 agrees at 8 bases. V shed 3 bases and J 3 bases; nucleotides not matched to a gene: 4. CDR1 SGDLS and CDR2 YYNGEE come from the germline V gene. The CDR3 has 15 amino acids. The chain's CDR3 is CASSAPTGANEKLFF. The CDR3 nucleotides read TGTGCCAGCAGCGCCCCGACAGGGGCTAATGAAAAACTGTTTTTT.